The T cell receptor (beta chain) under discussion was sequenced for a study of patients and donors after allogeneic stem cell transplantation. TCRdb passed the RT-PCR reads through MiXCR, listing each CDR3 protein once. The sample has some 200,000 distinct CDR3 sequences; 41% are singletons. There are 14 residues in the CDR3. CDR1 and CDR2 (germline): SNHLY, FYNNEI. J lost 4 bases, V lost 1 base, and 4 bases had no gene match. This rearrangement joins TRBV2 to TRBJ2-7; 7 bases fit TRBD2. The receptor comes from a human donor who was either an allogeneic HSCT recipient or a stem cell or donor lymphocyte infusion donor (not recorded which). It is not recorded whose cells these are; they may come from a transplant donor. The sample taken for sequencing was blood, either unsorted or a sorted T cell fraction (not recorded which). The CDR3 region is CASSEEGGMYEQYF. CDR3 bases: TGTGCCAGCAGTGAAGAGGGAGGGATGTACGAGCAGTACTTC.